The 8 T cell receptor beta chains below come from one sample, sequenced in a study of STAT5B mutations in CD4+ large granular lymphocyte leukemia. Libraries were prepared by immunoSEQ multiplex PCR; TCRdb keeps only in-frame clonotypes and omits some of them. The sample consists of approximately 36,000 clones, about four fifths of them appearing once. The sample comprised CD4+ T cells from blood buffy coats. The receptors were gathered from a human donor in good health.

In its sample, this clone was seen once. V and J are TRBV30 and TRBJ1-2, with a weak D call TRBD1 (6 bases). Trimming removed 4 bases from V and 9 bases from J, with 12 bases in between. The CDR3 length is 11 residues. Germline loops: CDR1 GTSNPN, CDR2 SVGIG (reference sequence). In nucleotides, the CDR3 is TGTGCCTGGAAAGGGGGTTTAAGCTACACCTTC. Its protein product is CAWKGGLSYTF.

The V call is TRBV5-1, the J call TRBJ2-1; 11 nucleotides match TRBD1. The CDR3 length is 17 residues. CDR1 SGHRS and CDR2 YFSETQ come from the germline V gene. The V gene end was trimmed by 0 bases and the J gene end by 4 bases; junction bases not matched to a gene: 6. CDR3 nucleotide sequence: TGCGCCAGCAGCTTGGCCGGACAGGGGGCTTGGTACAATGAGCAGTTCTTC. This translates into CASSLAGQGAWYNEQFF. Looking up the rest from reference TRBV5-1 and TRBJ2-1 gives the full variable domain: KAGVTQTPRYLIKTRGQQVTLSCSPISGHRSVSWYQQTPGQGLQFLFEYFSETQRNKGNFPGRFSGRQFSNSRSEMNVSTLELGDSALYLCASSLAGQGAWYNEQFFGPGTRLTVL.

This sequence joins TRBV4-3 and TRBJ2-6, with 8 bases aligning to TRBD2. CDR1 and CDR2 from the germline V gene are LGHNA and YSLEER. V lost 8 bases and J lost 2; bases outside the gene matches: 14. The length of the CDR3 is 18 residues. CDR3 amino acids: CASAPGGGFQAGANVLTF. In nucleotides, the CDR3 is TGCGCCAGCGCCCCGGGGGGGGGCTTTCAGGCTGGGGCCAACGTCCTGACTTTC.

This clone has a handful of counts. The V call is TRBV2, the J call TRBJ1-2; D is undetermined. Germline CDR1 SNHLY, CDR2 FYNNEI. With 8 bases removed from V and 0 bases from J, the gap between germline ends came to 13 bases. The CDR3 runs to 14 residues. This chain's CDR3 is CASCQDGTNYGYTF. The CDR3 DNA sequence: TGTGCCAGCTGTCAGGACGGAACTAACTATGGCTACACCTTC.

The count of this clone is one. In the same sample, other DNA sequences code for this CDR3. This chain connects TRBV6-5 to TRBJ2-7; D might be TRBD2 (7 bases). Trimming cost V 0 bases and J 4 bases, with 13 bases left between them. The CDR3 consists of 15 residues. Looked up from germline, CDR1 is MNHEY and CDR2 is SVGAGI. The CDR3 sequence: CASSYSRGGGYEQYF. As DNA, the CDR3 is TGTGCCAGCAGTTACTCGCGAGGGGGAGGGTACGAGCAGTACTTC.

In its sample, this clone was seen a few times. The chain couples TRBV7-2 to TRBJ2-5; 9 nucleotides align to TRBD1. The CDR3 is 13 residues long. The germline gives CDR1 SGHTA, CDR2 FQGNSA. The junction had 3 bases not matched to a gene; V was cut back by 5 bases and J by 5 bases. The CDR3 spells CASSGQGRETQYF. CDR3 sequence (DNA): TGTGCCAGCAGCGGACAGGGGAGGGAGACCCAGTACTTC.

The gene calls are TRBV6-6 and TRBJ2-7; TRBD1 matches 8 bases. The CDR3 has 14 amino acids. The V gene end was trimmed by 0 bases and the J gene end by 4 bases; junction bases not matched to a gene: 2. The germline V gene encodes CDR1 MNHNY and CDR2 SVGAGI (reference sequence). The CDR3 DNA sequence: TGTGCCAGCAGTTACTCCAGGGGGCAATACGAGCAGTACTTC. Translation: CASSYSRGQYEQYF.

The V call is TRBV5-1, the J call TRBJ1-1; D may be TRBD1 (6 bases). The CDR3 is made up of 15 amino acids. Germline values: CDR1 SGHRS, CDR2 YFSETQ. Trimming removed 9 bases from V and 1 base from J, with 19 bases in between. The CDR3 DNA sequence: TGCGCCACAAGCGGTGGGGGCGCGGGGAACACTGAAGCTTTCTTT. Translation gives CATSGGGAGNTEAFF.